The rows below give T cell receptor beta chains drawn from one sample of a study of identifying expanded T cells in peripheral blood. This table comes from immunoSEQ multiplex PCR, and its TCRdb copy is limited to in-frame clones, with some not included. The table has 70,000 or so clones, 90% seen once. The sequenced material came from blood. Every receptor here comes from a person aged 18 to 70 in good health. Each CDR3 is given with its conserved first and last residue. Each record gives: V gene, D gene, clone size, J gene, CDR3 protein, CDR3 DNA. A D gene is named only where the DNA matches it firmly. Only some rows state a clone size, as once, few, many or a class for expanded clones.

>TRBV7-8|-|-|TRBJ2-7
CANSPEGGPRNEQYF
TGTGCCAACAGCCCCGAAGGAGGCCCCCGTAATGAGCAGTACTTC
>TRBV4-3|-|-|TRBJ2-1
CASSQGAYNEQFF
TGCGCCAGCAGCCAAGGGGCATACAATGAGCAGTTCTTC
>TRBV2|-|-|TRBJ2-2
CASRLNTGELFF
TGTGCCAGCCGTTTGAACACCGGGGAGCTGTTTTTT
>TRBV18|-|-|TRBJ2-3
CASSGLDDSTQYF
TGTGCCAGTTCCGGGCTAGATGACAGTACGCAGTATTTT
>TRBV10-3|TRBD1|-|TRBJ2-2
CAISAGAGRGRPGELFF
TGTGCCATCAGTGCCGGAGCGGGCAGGGGGCGCCCCGGGGAGCTGTTTTTT
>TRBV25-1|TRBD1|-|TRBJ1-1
CASSESLDRGAFF
TGTGCCAGCAGTGAATCCCTAGACAGGGGGGCTTTCTTT
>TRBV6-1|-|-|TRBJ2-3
CASSQSRITDTQYF
TGTGCCAGCAGTCAGTCAAGAATCACAGATACGCAGTATTTT
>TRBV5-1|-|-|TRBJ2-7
CASSLETGSYEQYF
TGCGCCAGCAGCTTGGAAACGGGCTCCTACGAGCAGTACTTC
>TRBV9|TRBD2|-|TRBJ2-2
CASSVVAGAPGELFF
TGTGCCAGCAGCGTGGTAGCGGGGGCCCCCGGGGAGCTGTTTTTT
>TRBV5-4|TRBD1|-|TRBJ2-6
CASSSDRETWGANVLTF
TGTGCCAGCAGCTCGGACAGGGAGACCTGGGGGGCCAACGTCCTGACTTTC
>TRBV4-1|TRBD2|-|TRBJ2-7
CASSPQGGGKYEQYF
TGCGCCAGCAGCCCGCAGGGCGGGGGGAAATACGAGCAGTACTTC
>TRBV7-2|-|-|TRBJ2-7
CASSAGFSRSYEQYF
TGTGCCAGCAGCGCAGGGTTTTCTCGCTCCTACGAGCAGTACTTC
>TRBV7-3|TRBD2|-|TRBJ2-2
CASSLSSGRGTGELFF
TGTGCCAGCAGCTTATCAAGCGGGAGAGGCACCGGGGAGCTGTTTTTT
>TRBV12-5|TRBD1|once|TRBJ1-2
CASGPNRGSYGYTF
TGTGCTAGTGGTCCAAACAGGGGTTCCTATGGCTACACCTTC
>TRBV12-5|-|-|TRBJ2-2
CASGSPQGAAGELFF
TGTGCTAGTGGCAGCCCTCAGGGAGCGGCCGGGGAGCTGTTTTTT
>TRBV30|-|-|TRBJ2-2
CASDQWSTGELFF
TGTGCCTCAGATCAGTGGTCCACCGGGGAGCTGTTTTTT
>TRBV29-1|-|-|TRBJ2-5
CSAGRFQETQYF
TGCAGCGCTGGACGGTTCCAAGAGACCCAGTACTTC
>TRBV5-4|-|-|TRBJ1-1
CASSQNRELNTEAFF
TGTGCCAGCAGCCAAAACAGGGAATTGAACACTGAAGCTTTCTTT
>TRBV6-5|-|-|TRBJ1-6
CASSYPGEALHF
TGTGCCAGCAGTTACCCCGGAGAGGCCCTCCACTTT